This entry concerns a single T cell receptor beta chain. Its antigen remains unidentified. The source of the sample is a study of cytomegalovirus exposure and HLA in healthy donors. Study-wide results and limits: In a later analysis, a genetic analysis reported fewer productive-TCR N-insertions in an Asian-associated ancestry cluster than the cohort average. Indistinguishable V segments, including TRBV6-2 and TRBV6-3, were excluded. In a later analysis, TCR beta V- and J-gene trimming was associated with a missense DCLRE1C variant. The productive fraction for most TCR beta V segments was about 87% or about 30% in an earlier analysis.

V lost 5 bases and J lost 5; bases outside the gene matches: 7. The germline CDR1 and CDR2 sequences are LNHNV and YYDKDF (reference sequence). The CDR3 contains 15 residues. The PCR was carried out with 60 Vbeta primers and 13 Jbeta primers. Clones were read by immunoSEQ multiplex PCR, and TCRdb kept only the in-frame ones, dropping some. The table lists over 85,000 clones, around 80% of them singletons. What was sequenced was PBMCs. V gene TRBV15 combines with J gene TRBJ2-5; 11 bases match TRBD1. This sequence was found in a man aged 25-45 years in good health and CMV-seropositive. Here the CDR3 reads CATSLSRDRGETQYF. CDR3 nucleotide sequence: TGTGCCACCAGCTTATCCCGGGACAGGGGGGAGACCCAGTACTTC. The full variable domain, in which reference TRBV15 and TRBJ2-5 provide the parts outside the CDR3, is DAMVIQNPRYQVTQFGKPVTLSCSQTLNHNVMYWYQQKSSQAPKLLFHYYDKDFNNEADTPDNFQSRRPNTSFCFLDIRSPGLGDTAMYLCATSLSRDRGETQYFGPGTRLLVL.